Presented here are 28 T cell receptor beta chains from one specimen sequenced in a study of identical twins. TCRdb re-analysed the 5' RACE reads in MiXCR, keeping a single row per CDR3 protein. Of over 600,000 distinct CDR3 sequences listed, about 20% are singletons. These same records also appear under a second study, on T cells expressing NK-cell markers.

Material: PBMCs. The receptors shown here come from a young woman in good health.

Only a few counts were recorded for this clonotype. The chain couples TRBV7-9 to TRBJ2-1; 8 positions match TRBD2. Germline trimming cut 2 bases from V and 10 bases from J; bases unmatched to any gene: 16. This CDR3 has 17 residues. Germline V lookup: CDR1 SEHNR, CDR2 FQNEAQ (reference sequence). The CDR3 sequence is CASSLPPGAGVRQEQFF. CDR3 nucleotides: TGTGCCAGCAGCTTACCACCAGGAGCGGGAGTAAGACAGGAGCAGTTCTTC. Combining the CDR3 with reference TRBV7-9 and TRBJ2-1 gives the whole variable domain DTGVSQNPRHKITKRGQNVTFRCDPISEHNRLYWYRQTLGQGPEFLTYFQNEAQLEKSRLLSDRFSAERPKGSFSTLEIQRTEQGDSAMYLCASSLPPGAGVRQEQFFGPGTRLTVL.

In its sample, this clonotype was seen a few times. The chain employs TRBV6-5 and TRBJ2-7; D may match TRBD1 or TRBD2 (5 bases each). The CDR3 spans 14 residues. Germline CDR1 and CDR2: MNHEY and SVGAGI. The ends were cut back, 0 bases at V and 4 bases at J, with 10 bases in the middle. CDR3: CASSYSEDTYEQYF. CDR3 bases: TGTGCCAGCAGTTACTCGGAGGACACATACGAGCAGTACTTC.

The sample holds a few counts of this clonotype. This chain's CDR3 is CASSSQTAFQYF. CDR3 coding DNA: TGTGCCAGCAGCTCCCAGACCGCCTTCCAGTACTTC. This chain links TRBV7-2 with TRBJ2-5; D ambiguous. The CDR3 consists of 12 residues. The germline gives CDR1 SGHTA, CDR2 FQGNSA. V was shortened by 4 bases and J by 10 bases, with 13 bases between the two germline ends.

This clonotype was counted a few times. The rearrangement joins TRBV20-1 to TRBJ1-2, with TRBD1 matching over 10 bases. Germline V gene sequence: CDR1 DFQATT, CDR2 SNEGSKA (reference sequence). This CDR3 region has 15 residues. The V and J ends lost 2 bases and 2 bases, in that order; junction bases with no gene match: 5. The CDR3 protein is CSARPTGGDNYGYTF. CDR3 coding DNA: TGCAGTGCTAGACCGACAGGGGGCGACAACTATGGCTACACCTTC.

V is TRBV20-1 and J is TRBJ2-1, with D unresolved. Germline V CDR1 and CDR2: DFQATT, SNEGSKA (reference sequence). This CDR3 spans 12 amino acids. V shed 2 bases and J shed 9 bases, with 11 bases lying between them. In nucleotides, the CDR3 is TGCAGTGCTAGAAAAGGCGGCGGTGAGCAGTTCTTC. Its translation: CSARKGGGEQFF.

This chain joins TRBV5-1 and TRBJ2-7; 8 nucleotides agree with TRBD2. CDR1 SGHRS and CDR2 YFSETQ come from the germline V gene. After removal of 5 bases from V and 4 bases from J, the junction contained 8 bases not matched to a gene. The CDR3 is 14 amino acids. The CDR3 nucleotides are TGCGCCAGCAGACCCGCGGGGGGTGCTTACGAGCAGTACTTC. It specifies CASRPAGGAYEQYF.

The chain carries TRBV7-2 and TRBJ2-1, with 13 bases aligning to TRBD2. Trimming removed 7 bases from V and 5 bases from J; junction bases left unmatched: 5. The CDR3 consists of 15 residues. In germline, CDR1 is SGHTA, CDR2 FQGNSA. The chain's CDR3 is CASIIGLAGDNEQFF. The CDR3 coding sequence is TGTGCCAGCATCATCGGACTAGCGGGAGACAATGAGCAGTTCTTC.

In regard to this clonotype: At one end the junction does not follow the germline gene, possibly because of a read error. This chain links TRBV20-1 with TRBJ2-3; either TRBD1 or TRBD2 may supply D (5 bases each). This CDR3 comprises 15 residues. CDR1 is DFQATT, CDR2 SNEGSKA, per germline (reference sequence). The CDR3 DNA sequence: TGCTGTGCTAGAGATTTTATTGGGGGTGGAGATACGCAGTATTTT. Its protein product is CCARDFIGGGDTQYF.

The DNA of the CDR3 is TGTGCCAGCAGTCCCGACCCCTCAAGGGATACGCAGTATTTT. Its protein product is CASSPDPSRDTQYF. V is TRBV27 and J is TRBJ2-3; unclear D gene. The germline V gene encodes CDR1 MNHEY and CDR2 SMNVEV (reference sequence). The CDR3 is 14 residues long. The V end was cut by 5 bases, the J end by 6 bases, with 15 bases between.

The CDR3 DNA sequence: TGCAGCGTTCTTCCGGGGAGAGGCTACACCTTC. Its translation is CSVLPGRGYTF. The chain employs TRBV29-1 and TRBJ1-2; D not resolved. Per germline, CDR1 SQVTM and CDR2 ANQGSEA. This CDR3 comprises 11 residues. V gave up 5 bases and J gave up 8 bases, with 12 bases separating them. The variable domain in full, with the rest retrieved from reference TRBV29-1 and TRBJ1-2, is SAVISQKPSRDICQRGTSLTIQCQVDSQVTMMFWYRQQPGQSLTLIATANQGSEATYESGFVIDKFPISRPNLTFSTLTVSNMSPEDSSIYLCSVLPGRGYTFGSGTRLTVV.

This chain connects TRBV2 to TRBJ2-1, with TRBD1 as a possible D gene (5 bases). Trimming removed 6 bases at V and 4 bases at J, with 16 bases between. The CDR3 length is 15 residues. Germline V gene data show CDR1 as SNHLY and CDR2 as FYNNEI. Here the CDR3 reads CASSDPTTDYNEQFF. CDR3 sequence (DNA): TGTGCCAGCAGCGACCCAACGACAGATTACAATGAGCAGTTCTTC.

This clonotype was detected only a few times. CDR3 sequence (DNA): TGTGCCAGCAGCCCCTCGACCTGGGCTTGGACTAGCGGCAATGAGCAGTTCTTC. Translated, it gives CASSPSTWAWTSGNEQFF. This chain links TRBV5-6 with TRBJ2-1; TRBD2 matches 10 bases. The germline V gene encodes CDR1 SGHDT and CDR2 YYEEEE. V shed 4 bases and J 6 bases; nucleotides not matched to a gene: 16. The CDR3 is 18 residues long.

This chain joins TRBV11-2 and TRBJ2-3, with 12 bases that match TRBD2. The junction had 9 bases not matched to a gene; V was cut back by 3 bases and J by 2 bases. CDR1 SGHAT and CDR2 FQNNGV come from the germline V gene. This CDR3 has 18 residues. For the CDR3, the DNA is TGTGCCAGCAGCTTCACCCAACTAGCGGGAGGATACACAGATACGCAGTATTTT. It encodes CASSFTQLAGGYTDTQYF. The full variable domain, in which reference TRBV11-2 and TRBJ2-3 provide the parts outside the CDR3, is EAGVAQSPRYKIIEKRQSVAFWCNPISGHATLYWYQQILGQGPKLLIQFQNNGVVDDSQLPKDRFSAERLKGVDSTLKIQPAKLEDSAVYLCASSFTQLAGGYTDTQYFGPGTRLTVL.

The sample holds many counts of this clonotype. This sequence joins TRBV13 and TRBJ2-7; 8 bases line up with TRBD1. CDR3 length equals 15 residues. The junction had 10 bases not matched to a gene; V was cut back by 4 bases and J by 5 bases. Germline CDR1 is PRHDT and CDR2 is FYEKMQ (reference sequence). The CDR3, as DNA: TGTGCCAGCAGCTATGGACAGGGCCAAGGTAACGAGCAGTACTTC. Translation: CASSYGQGQGNEQYF.

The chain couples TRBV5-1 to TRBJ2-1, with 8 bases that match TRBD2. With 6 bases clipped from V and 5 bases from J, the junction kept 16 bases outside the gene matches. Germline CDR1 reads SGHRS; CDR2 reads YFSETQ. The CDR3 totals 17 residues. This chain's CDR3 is CASTLPSGTSRNNEQFF. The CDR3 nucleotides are TGCGCCAGCACCCTACCTTCCGGGACTAGTCGGAACAATGAGCAGTTCTTC. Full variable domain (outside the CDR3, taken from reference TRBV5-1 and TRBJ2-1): KAGVTQTPRYLIKTRGQQVTLSCSPISGHRSVSWYQQTPGQGLQFLFEYFSETQRNKGNFPGRFSGRQFSNSRSEMNVSTLELGDSALYLCASTLPSGTSRNNEQFFGPGTRLTVL.

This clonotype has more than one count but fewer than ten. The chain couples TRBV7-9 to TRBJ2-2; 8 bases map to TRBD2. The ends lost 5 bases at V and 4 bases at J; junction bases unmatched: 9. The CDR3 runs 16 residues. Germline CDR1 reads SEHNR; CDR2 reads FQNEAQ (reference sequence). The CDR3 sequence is CASSAERGQATGELFF. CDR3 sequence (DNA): TGTGCCAGCAGCGCCGAGCGGGGGCAAGCCACCGGGGAGCTGTTTTTT. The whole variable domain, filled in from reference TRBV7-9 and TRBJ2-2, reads DTGVSQNPRHKITKRGQNVTFRCDPISEHNRLYWYRQTLGQGPEFLTYFQNEAQLEKSRLLSDRFSAERPKGSFSTLEIQRTEQGDSAMYLCASSAERGQATGELFFGEGSRLTVL.

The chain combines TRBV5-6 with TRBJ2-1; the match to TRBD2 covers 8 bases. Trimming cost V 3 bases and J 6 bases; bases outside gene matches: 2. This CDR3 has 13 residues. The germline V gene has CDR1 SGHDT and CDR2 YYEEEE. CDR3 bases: TGTGCCAGCAGCTGGGGGACTAGCAATGAGCAGTTCTTC. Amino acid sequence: CASSWGTSNEQFF.

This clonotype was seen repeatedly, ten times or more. CDR3 sequence: CASSAPGAAGYNEQFF. CDR3 bases: TGTGCCAGCTCCGCTCCGGGAGCGGCAGGCTACAATGAGCAGTTCTTC. The J gene is TRBJ2-1, the V gene TRBV18, with D perhaps TRBD2 (6 bases). Germline assignment: CDR1 KGHSH and CDR2 LQKENI. The CDR3 length is 16 residues. V lost 6 bases and J 3 bases, leaving 18 bases between the germline ends. Combining the CDR3 with reference TRBV18 and TRBJ2-1 gives the whole variable domain NAGVMQNPRHLVRRRGQEARLRCSPMKGHSHVYWYRQLPEEGLKFMVYLQKENIIDESGMPKERFSAEFPKEGPSILRIQQVVRGDSAAYFCASSAPGAAGYNEQFFGPGTRLTVL.

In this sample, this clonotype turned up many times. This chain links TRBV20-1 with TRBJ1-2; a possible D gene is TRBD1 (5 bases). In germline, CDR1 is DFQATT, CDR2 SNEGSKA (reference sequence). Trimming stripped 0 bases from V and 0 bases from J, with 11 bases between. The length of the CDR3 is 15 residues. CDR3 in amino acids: CSARDLSGTNYGYTF. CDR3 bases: TGCAGTGCTAGAGATCTTTCAGGGACTAACTATGGCTACACCTTC.

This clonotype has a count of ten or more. In nucleotides, the CDR3 is TGTGCCAGCAGCTTGGGTAATGAAAAACTGTTTTTT. It codes for CASSLGNEKLFF. The J gene is TRBJ1-4, the V gene TRBV5-5; no definite D call. Trimming stripped 0 bases from V and 4 bases from J, with 1 base between. This CDR3 region has 12 residues. Germline lookup yields CDR1 SGHKS and CDR2 YYEKEE (reference sequence).

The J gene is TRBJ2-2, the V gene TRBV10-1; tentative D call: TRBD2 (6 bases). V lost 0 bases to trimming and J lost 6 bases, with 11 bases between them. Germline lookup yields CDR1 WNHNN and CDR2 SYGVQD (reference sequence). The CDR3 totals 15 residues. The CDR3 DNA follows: TGCGCCAGCAGTGAGTCCCTTGGAGGGGCCGGGGAGCTGTTTTTT. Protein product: CASSESLGGAGELFF.

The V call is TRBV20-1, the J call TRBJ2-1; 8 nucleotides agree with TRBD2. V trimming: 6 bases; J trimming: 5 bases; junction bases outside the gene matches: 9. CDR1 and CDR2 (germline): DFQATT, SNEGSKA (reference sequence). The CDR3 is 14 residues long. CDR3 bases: TGCAGTGCAACCGGACTAGCAGCCGACAATGAGCAGTTCTTC. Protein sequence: CSATGLAADNEQFF.

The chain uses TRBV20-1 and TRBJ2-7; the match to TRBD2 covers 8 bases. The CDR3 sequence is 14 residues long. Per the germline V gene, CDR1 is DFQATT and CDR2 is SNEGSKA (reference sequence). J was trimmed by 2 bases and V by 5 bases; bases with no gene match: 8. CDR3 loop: CSAYTGTSAYEQYF. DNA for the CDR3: TGCAGTGCTTATACCGGGACTAGTGCCTACGAGCAGTACTTC.

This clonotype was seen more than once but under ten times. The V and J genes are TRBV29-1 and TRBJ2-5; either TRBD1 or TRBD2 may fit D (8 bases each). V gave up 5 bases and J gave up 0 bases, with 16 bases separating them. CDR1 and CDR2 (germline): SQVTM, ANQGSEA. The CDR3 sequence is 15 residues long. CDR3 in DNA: TGCAGCGTTCGGGGGGGACAGGAGTACCAAGAGACCCAGTACTTC. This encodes CSVRGGQEYQETQYF.

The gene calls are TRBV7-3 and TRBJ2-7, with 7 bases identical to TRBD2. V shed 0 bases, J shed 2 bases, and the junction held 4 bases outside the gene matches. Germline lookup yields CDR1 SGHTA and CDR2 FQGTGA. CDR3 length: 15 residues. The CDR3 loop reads CASSLTGGGAYEQYF. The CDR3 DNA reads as TGTGCCAGCAGCTTAACGGGCGGGGGAGCCTACGAGCAGTACTTC.

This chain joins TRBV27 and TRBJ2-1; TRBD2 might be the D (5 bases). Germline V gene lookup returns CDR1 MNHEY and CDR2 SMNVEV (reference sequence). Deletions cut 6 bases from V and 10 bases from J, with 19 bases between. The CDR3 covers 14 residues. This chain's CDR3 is CASSGNPQVPEQFF. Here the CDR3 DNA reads TGTGCCAGCAGCGGGAACCCTCAGGTCCCCGAGCAGTTCTTC.

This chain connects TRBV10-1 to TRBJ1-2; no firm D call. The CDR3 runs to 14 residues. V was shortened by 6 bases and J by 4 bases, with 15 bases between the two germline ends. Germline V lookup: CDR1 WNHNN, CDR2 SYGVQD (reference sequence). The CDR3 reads CASSSVGQAYGYTF. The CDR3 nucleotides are TGCGCCAGCAGCTCTGTCGGGCAGGCCTATGGCTACACCTTC.

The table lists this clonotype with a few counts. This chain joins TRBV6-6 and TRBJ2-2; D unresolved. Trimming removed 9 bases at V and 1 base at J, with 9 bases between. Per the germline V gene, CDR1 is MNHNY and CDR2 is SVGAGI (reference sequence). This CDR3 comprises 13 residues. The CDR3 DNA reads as TGTGCCAGGGGCCTAATGAACACCGGGGAGCTGTTTTTT. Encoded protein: CARGLMNTGELFF.